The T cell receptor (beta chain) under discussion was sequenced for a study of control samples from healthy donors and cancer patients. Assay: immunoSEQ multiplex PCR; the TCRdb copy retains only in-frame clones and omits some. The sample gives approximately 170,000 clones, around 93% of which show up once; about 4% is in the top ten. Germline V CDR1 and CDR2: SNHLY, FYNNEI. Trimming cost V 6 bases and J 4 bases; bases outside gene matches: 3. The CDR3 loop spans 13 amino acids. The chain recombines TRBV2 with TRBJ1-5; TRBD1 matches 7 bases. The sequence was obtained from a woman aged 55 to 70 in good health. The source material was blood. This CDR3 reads CASRRDSNQPQHF. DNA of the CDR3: TGTGCCAGCAGGCGGGACAGTAATCAGCCCCAGCATTTT. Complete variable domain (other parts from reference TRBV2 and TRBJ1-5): EPEVTQTPSHQVTQMGQEVILRCVPISNHLYFYWYRQILGQKVEFLVSFYNNEISEKSEIFDDQFSVERPDGSNFTLKIRSTKLEDSAMYFCASRRDSNQPQHFGDGTRLSIL.